These T cell receptor beta chains were read from a single sample in a study of T cell clones after liver transplantation. Method: immunoSEQ multiplex PCR; TCRdb's copy keeps in-frame clones and lacks some. The table shows roughly 57,000 clones, with 71% occurring only once. The sample in question was CD4+ T cells from blood, obtained before liver transplant. These receptors all come from a human donor who received a liver transplant. Both conserved end residues are part of each CDR3. A D gene is named only where the DNA matches it firmly. Size tells how often a clone was seen (once, few, many) or the class of an expanded clone, and some rows leave it out.

j_call v_call clone_size d_call cdr3_nt cdr3_aa
TRBJ2-3 TRBV5-4 NA NA TGTGCCAGCAGCTTTAAGGGAGCAGATACGCAGTATTTT CASSFKGADTQYF
TRBJ2-5 TRBV7-2 once NA TGTGCCAGCAGCCCGATCGACATGGAAGGGGCCCAGTACTTC CASSPIDMEGAQYF
TRBJ1-1 TRBV29-1 NA TRBD1 TGCAGCGTTCAGCAGGGGGCGAATACTGAAGCTTTCTTT CSVQQGANTEAFF
TRBJ1-3 TRBV7-2 NA NA TGTGCCAGCAGCTTAGGGGGGCGCAGAGGCATATATTTT CASSLGGRRGIYF
TRBJ1-4 TRBV6-1 NA TRBD1 TGTGCCAGCATGGGACAGTCTAATGAAAAACTGTTTTTT CASMGQSNEKLFF
TRBJ1-5 TRBV27 NA NA NA CASSFGSGGNQPQHF
TRBJ2-7 TRBV10-3 NA TRBD1 TGTGCCATCGAGGGACAGGGGCACGAGCAGTACTTC CAIEGQGHEQYF
TRBJ2-7 TRBV5-1 NA TRBD1 TGCGCCAGCAGCTTTGGACAGGGCGGCTACGAGCAGTACTTC CASSFGQGGYEQYF
TRBJ1-5 TRBV6-5 once NA TGTGCCAGCAGTTATTCGGGGAGGGATCAGCCCCAGCATTTT CASSYSGRDQPQHF
TRBJ2-3 TRBV10-3 NA NA TGTGCCATCAGTGGGACACAAACTAGCACAGATACGCAGTATTTT CAISGTQTSTDTQYF
TRBJ1-1 TRBV5-6 NA NA TGTGCCAGCAGTCAGATCGTCAAGACAGGGAACACTGAAGCTTTCTTT CASSQIVKTGNTEAFF
TRBJ2-2 TRBV18 NA TRBD1 TGTGCCAGCTCACCGACACGACAGGGGGGATTCACCGGGGAGCTGTTTTTT CASSPTRQGGFTGELFF
TRBJ1-2 TRBV25-1 NA NA TGTGCCAGCAGTCGGGGGTACGGCTACACCTTC CASSRGYGYTF
TRBJ1-2 TRBV29-1 medium-sized NA TGCAGCGTTCAGGATGGCTACACCTTC CSVQDGYTF
TRBJ2-3 TRBV6-5 once NA TGTGCCAGCAGTTATCAGCGGGCCTCTAGCACAGATACGCAGTATTTT CASSYQRASSTDTQYF
TRBJ1-2 TRBV19 many NA TGTGCCAGTAGTATAGACGTATATGGCTACACCTTC CASSIDVYGYTF
TRBJ2-3 TRBV7-2 NA TRBD2 TGTGCCAGCAGCTTAGGGAGGCCGGGGGGACCAGATACGCAGTATTTT CASSLGRPGGPDTQYF
TRBJ2-1 TRBV11-2 NA TRBD2 TGTGCCAGCAGCTCAACTAGCGGGGGGATAAATGAGCAGTTCTTC CASSSTSGGINEQFF
TRBJ1-2 TRBV7-2 NA NA TGTGCCAGCAGCTCCGACGGAGTCTATGGCTACACCTTC CASSSDGVYGYTF
TRBJ1-2 TRBV9 NA NA TGTGCCAGCAGCATTACAAGGGGGAACTATGGCTACACCTTC CASSITRGNYGYTF
TRBJ2-6 TRBV19 many TRBD1 TGTGCCAGTAGTATAGGGCAGGGGGTCTCTGGGGCCAACGTCCTGACTTTC CASSIGQGVSGANVLTF
TRBJ1-1 TRBV19 NA NA TGTGCCAGTAGTATACACCAGGGGAACACTGAAGCTTTCTTT CASSIHQGNTEAFF
TRBJ1-4 TRBV18 NA NA TGTGCCAGCTCCCCTTATCGGCAAACGGGGGAAAAACTGTTTTTT CASSPYRQTGEKLFF
TRBJ2-2 TRBV11-3 many NA TGTGCCAGCAGCTTATCAGCGAACACCGGGGAGCTGTTTTTT CASSLSANTGELFF
TRBJ2-3 TRBV9 NA TRBD2 TGTGCCAGCAGCGTTAGCGGGGGGGCAACAGATACGCAGTATTTT CASSVSGGATDTQYF
TRBJ1-6 TRBV6-5 medium-sized NA TGTGCCAGCAGTTTGAGGGATTCACCCCTCCACTTT CASSLRDSPLHF
TRBJ2-7 TRBV7-8 once NA TGTGCCAGCAGCTCGAGACAGGAGATGAAGCAGTACTTC CASSSRQEMKQYF
TRBJ1-5 TRBV7-2 NA NA TGTGCCAGCAGCCTGGGGTGGGGGGGTCATCAGCCCCAGCATTTT CASSLGWGGHQPQHF
TRBJ2-7 TRBV7-6 NA TRBD1 TGTGCCAGCAGCCCGGTGGGGACAGGTCCCTACGAGCAGTACTTC CASSPVGTGPYEQYF
TRBJ1-2 TRBV6-5 few NA TGTGCCAGCAGTTTCACACAGGCCTTCTATGGCTACACCTTC CASSFTQAFYGYTF
TRBJ1-4 TRBV7-9 NA NA TGTGCCAGCAGCTTCTCGGGATCCTCACCCAACGAAAAACTGTTTTTT CASSFSGSSPNEKLFF
TRBJ1-2 TRBV19 NA NA TGTGCCAGTAGTTACGGAGGGTATGGCTACACCTTC CASSYGGYGYTF
TRBJ1-1 TRBV5-1 NA NA TGCGCCAGCAGCTTGGCCCGGGGAAGCACTGAAGCTTTCTTT CASSLARGSTEAFF
TRBJ2-1 TRBV7-9 few TRBD1 TGTGCCAGCAGCTCCCTTGAGGGGGCCTCATACTACAATGAGCAGTTCTTC CASSSLEGASYYNEQFF
TRBJ2-1 TRBV9 NA TRBD1 TGTGCCAGCAGCCAACCGGGACAGGGGGCAGTCAATGAGCAGTTCTTC CASSQPGQGAVNEQFF
TRBJ2-7 TRBV11-2 NA TRBD1 TGTGCCAGCAGCTGGGACAGGGGAGAGCAGTACTTC CASSWDRGEQYF
TRBJ2-7 TRBV29-1 NA TRBD2 TGCAGCGTTGTTGGGGGGGACGGATCCTACGAGCAGTACTTC CSVVGGDGSYEQYF
TRBJ1-6 TRBV6-1 NA NA TGTGCCAGCAGTGAATGGGCAGGCAATTCACCCCTCCACTTT CASSEWAGNSPLHF
TRBJ2-3 TRBV25-1 NA NA TGTGCCAGCAGTGAAGAGTATACGCAGTATTTT CASSEEYTQYF
TRBJ2-7 TRBV19 NA NA TGTGCCAGTAGAAAGGGGGATGGCTCCTACGAGCAGTACTTC CASRKGDGSYEQYF
TRBJ2-3 TRBV5-4 NA TRBD1 TGTGCCAGCGGGACAGGGAACACAGATACGCAGTATTTT CASGTGNTDTQYF
TRBJ2-4 TRBV5-8 NA TRBD1 TGTGCCAGCAGCTTTACAGGGGCTAACATTCAGTACTTC CASSFTGANIQYF
TRBJ2-2 TRBV19 NA NA TGTGCCTGCAACTTGGGACTTTCCACCGGGGAGCTGTTTTTT CACNLGLSTGELFF
TRBJ2-7 TRBV5-1 NA NA TGCGCCAGCAGCCCGCGGGGACAGAACTACGAGCAGTACTTC CASSPRGQNYEQYF
TRBJ1-2 TRBV2 NA TRBD1 TGTGCCAGCCTCGGGACAGGGGGAATGCATGGCTACACCTTC CASLGTGGMHGYTF
TRBJ1-5 TRBV2 NA NA TGTGCCAGCAGTAGACAGGAGAATCAGCCCCAGCATTTT CASSRQENQPQHF
TRBJ1-4 TRBV4-1 NA TRBD1 TGCGCCAGCAGCAGACAGGGGGCGACTAATGAAAAACTGTTTTTT CASSRQGATNEKLFF
TRBJ1-2 TRBV20-1 NA TRBD1 TGCAGTGCTCCAGGGGGCGGTGGCTACACCTTC CSAPGGGGYTF
TRBJ2-5 TRBV11-2 NA NA TGTGCCAGCAGCCGCCTCCTAGTCCTACAAGAGACCCAGTACTTC CASSRLLVLQETQYF
TRBJ1-6 TRBV28 NA NA TGTGCCAGCAGTTACCCACAGTCGATGAATTCACCCCTCCACTTT CASSYPQSMNSPLHF
TRBJ2-1 TRBV11-2 NA NA TGTGCCAGCAGCTTAGGGGCAGGGAGGCACAATGAGCAGTTCTTC CASSLGAGRHNEQFF
TRBJ1-2 TRBV28 NA TRBD1 TGTGCCAGCAGTCCTACAGGGGGCTATGGCTACACCTTC CASSPTGGYGYTF
TRBJ1-6 TRBV21-1 few NA TGTGCCAGCAGCAAAGGTAGGGGCAGGGGGAACTCACCCCTCCACTTT CASSKGRGRGNSPLHF